This is a list of T cell receptor beta chains from one sample in a study of OX40 agonist ivuxolimab in advanced cancers. Method: immunoSEQ multiplex PCR; TCRdb's copy keeps in-frame clones and lacks some. The sample records roughly 56,000 clones, around 91% being singletons. The specimen comprised CD4+ or CD8+ T cells sorted from blood, sampled in a trial of the OX40 agonist ivuxolimab. The receptors were sampled from an adult with an advanced solid tumor such as melanoma, head and neck, liver or kidney cancer. Both conserved end residues are part of each CDR3. A D gene is named only where the DNA matches it firmly. Clone size, where shown, is once, few, many, or a class for clones that have expanded.

>TRBJ2-1|.|TRBV4-3|TRBD2
TGCGCCAGCAGCCTCTACTTTACCGGGACTAGCGGGAAAGTCTCCTACAATGAGCAGTTCTTC
CASSLYFTGTSGKVSYNEQFF
>TRBJ2-3|.|TRBV7-9|.
TGTGCCAGCAGCTTCGAAGGAGCGGGCACAGATACGCAGTATTTT
CASSFEGAGTDTQYF
>TRBJ2-5|.|TRBV28|TRBD2
TGTGCCAGCAGTGCAGCGCGAAGCGGGGCGGAGACCCAGTACTTC
CASSAARSGAETQYF
>TRBJ2-1|.|TRBV7-2|.
TGTGCCAGCAGCTTAGCGCTGGTAACTACATCCTACAATGAGCAGTTCTTC
CASSLALVTTSYNEQFF
>TRBJ2-3|.|TRBV9|.
TGTGCCAGCAGCGTAGAGGGGGACCTTTTAGATACGCAGTATTTT
CASSVEGDLLDTQYF
>TRBJ2-3|.|TRBV6-1|TRBD2
TGTGCCAGCAGTGAACTAGCGGGAGGGCCAGATACGCAGTATTTT
CASSELAGGPDTQYF
>TRBJ2-2|.|TRBV7-9|.
TGTGCCAGCAGCCACCCTTCGGCGGAGCTGTTTTTT
CASSHPSAELFF
>TRBJ1-2|few|TRBV7-6|.
TGTGCCAGCAGCTTGATGACAGGAGATGGCTACACCTTC
CASSLMTGDGYTF
>TRBJ2-7|.|TRBV7-9|.
TGTGCCAGCAGCGGATACAGCCGCGAGCAGTACTTC
CASSGYSREQYF
>TRBJ2-5|once|TRBV19|.
TGTGCCAGTAGTATAGACAGGGTAGAGGACCAGTACTTC
CASSIDRVEDQYF
>TRBJ1-1|.|TRBV4-3|TRBD1
TGCGCCAGCAGCCAGTCACAGGGGGCGCTGACTGAAGCTTTCTTT
CASSQSQGALTEAFF
>TRBJ1-4|.|TRBV28|.
TGTGCCAGCAGTCCTAGACCGGGCGAGGCCCATAATGAAAAACTGTTTTTT
CASSPRPGEAHNEKLFF
>TRBJ2-1|.|TRBV7-8|TRBD1
TGTGCCAGCAGCTTAGATACGGGACAGAACACCTACAATGAGCAGTTCTTC
CASSLDTGQNTYNEQFF
>TRBJ2-1|.|TRBV19|TRBD2
TGTGCCAGCAGAACCGGACTAGCGGAGTACAATGAGCAGTTCTTC
CASRTGLAEYNEQFF
>TRBJ2-1|.|TRBV7-3|TRBD1
TGTGCCAGCAGCCCCGCGGGACAGGGTTACAATGAGCAGTTCTTC
CASSPAGQGYNEQFF
>TRBJ2-1|.|TRBV5-6|.
TGTGCCAGCACTCGGACTGCGGACTACAATGAGCAGTTCTTC
CASTRTADYNEQFF
>TRBJ1-2|.|TRBV29-1|.
TGCAGCGTTGAGGGTCAATCGGGAGTTAACTATGGCTACACCTTC
CSVEGQSGVNYGYTF
>TRBJ1-2|.|TRBV28|.
TGTGCCAGCAGTTTAGGCAGCAACTATGGCTACACCTTC
CASSLGSNYGYTF
>TRBJ1-4|.|TRBV6-6|.
TGTGCCAGCAGAACTGGGGCGGCCGCTAATGAAAAACTGTTTTTT
CASRTGAAANEKLFF
>TRBJ2-2|.|TRBV27|.
TGTGCCAGCAGTTTATCCAGAGGGTCCGGGGCCGGGGAGCTGTTTTTT
CASSLSRGSGAGELFF
>TRBJ1-4|.|TRBV5-1|TRBD1
TGCGCCAGCAGCTTGGGGACAGGGGGCACTAATGAAAAACTGTTTTTT
CASSLGTGGTNEKLFF
>TRBJ2-1|.|TRBV9|.
TGTGCCAGCGAGGGAGGGGGCGGCATGAATGAGCAGTTCTTC
CASEGGGGMNEQFF
>TRBJ1-4|.|TRBV4-1|.
TGCGCCAGCAGCTACTCCGACAACTTTAATGAAAAACTGTTTTTT
CASSYSDNFNEKLFF
>TRBJ2-1|.|TRBV5-1|.
TGCGCCAGCAGCTTGGACGAGTACAATGAGCAGTTCTTC
CASSLDEYNEQFF
>TRBJ2-1|.|TRBV28|TRBD2
TGTGCCAGCAGTCCCCGGACTAGTTCGAATGAGCAGTTCTTC
CASSPRTSSNEQFF
>TRBJ2-7|.|TRBV6-1|TRBD1
TGTGCCAGCAGTGAAACGGCAGGGGGCGCAGGCGAGCAGTACTTC
CASSETAGGAGEQYF
>TRBJ2-3|.|TRBV7-2|TRBD2
TGTGCCAGCAGCGAGGGGGTAGCGGGAGCAGATACGCAGTATTTT
CASSEGVAGADTQYF
>TRBJ2-7|.|TRBV29-1|.
TGCAGCGTCGAGGATGGGAGTCCCGCCTACGAGCAGTACTTC
CSVEDGSPAYEQYF
>TRBJ2-1|.|TRBV7-2|TRBD2
TGTGCCAGCAGCATCCTGGGACTAGCGGACAATGAGCAGTTCTTC
CASSILGLADNEQFF
>TRBJ1-1|.|TRBV18|.
TGTGCCAGCTCACCACCGGGACACATGAACACTGAAGCTTTCTTT
CASSPPGHMNTEAFF
>TRBJ2-1|.|TRBV11-2|TRBD1
TGTGCCAGCAGTTTTAGTCCAGGGGGCTACAATGAGCAGTTCTTC
CASSFSPGGYNEQFF
>TRBJ1-1|.|TRBV7-9|.
TGTGCCAGCAGCCAGGGATCCGGCACTGAAGCTTTCTTT
CASSQGSGTEAFF